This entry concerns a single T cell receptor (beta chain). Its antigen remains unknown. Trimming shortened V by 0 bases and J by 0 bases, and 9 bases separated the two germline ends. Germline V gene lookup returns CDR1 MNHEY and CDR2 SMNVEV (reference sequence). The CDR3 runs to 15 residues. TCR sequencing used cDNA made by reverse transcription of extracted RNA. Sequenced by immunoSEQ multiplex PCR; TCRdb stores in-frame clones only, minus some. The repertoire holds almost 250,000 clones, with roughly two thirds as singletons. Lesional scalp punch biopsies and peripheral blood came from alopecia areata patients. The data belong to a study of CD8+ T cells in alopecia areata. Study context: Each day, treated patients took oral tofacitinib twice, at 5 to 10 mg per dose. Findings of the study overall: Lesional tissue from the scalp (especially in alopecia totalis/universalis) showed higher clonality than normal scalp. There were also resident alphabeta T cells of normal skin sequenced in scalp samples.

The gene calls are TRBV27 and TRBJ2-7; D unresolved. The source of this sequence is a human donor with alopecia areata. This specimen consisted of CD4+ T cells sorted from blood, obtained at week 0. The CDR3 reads CASSLSPGRSYEQYF. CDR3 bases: TGTGCCAGCAGTTTATCCCCCGGACGCTCCTACGAGCAGTACTTC.